This TCR beta chain originates from a study of OX40 agonist ivuxolimab in advanced cancers. In the study overall: Ivuxolimab was an agonistic, fully human IgG2 monoclonal antibody directed against OX40 (CD134), a costimulatory receptor. Intravenous ivuxolimab was administered to patients every 2 weeks at six dose levels: 0.01, 0.1, 0.3, 1.5, 3 and 10 mg/kg. Among the roughly 50 dose-escalation patients, 19 had hepatocellular carcinoma, about 15 melanoma, 9 renal cell carcinoma and 9 head and neck cancer. The dose-escalation cohort was 82.7% male with a mean age of around 64 years, ranging from roughly 20 to 80. Patients were allowed to have had prior anti-PD-1, anti-PD-L1 or anti-CTLA-4 therapy, and approximately 40% of the dose-escalation patients had been treated with checkpoint inhibitors. Partial responses occurred in three dose-escalation patients: two with cutaneous melanoma and one with hepatocellular carcinoma. Peripheral TCRbeta sequencing aimed to test whether ivuxolimab altered TCR sequence diversity and caused clonal T-cell expansion. The paper covers the monotherapy dose-escalation part of the phase I ivuxolimab trial, which included N ≈ 50 patients.

Overall study outcomes, separate from this receptor: After ivuxolimab, CD8+ T cells had more expanded clones than CD4+ T cells on average. In the 0.1-3.0 mg/kg groups, partial responders had among the lowest normalized peripheral clonal expansion, particularly in CD8+ T cells. Low levels of normalized T-cell clonal expansion were also seen in some nonresponding patients. At doses of 0.1 to 3.0 mg/kg, clonal expansion of both CD4+ and CD8+ blood T cells was observed from baseline to week 6. The antigen specificity of the peripheral T cells that underwent clonal expansion was not determined.

The trial excluded patients who had a history of autoimmune disease or who were on systemic immunosuppression. Peripheral blood for TCR sequencing was drawn from every dose cohort at baseline, at cycle 4 day 1 and at cycle 7 day 1. Samples came from an open-label, multicenter, first-in-human phase I dose-escalation trial of ivuxolimab. The trial enrolled adults with locally advanced or metastatic head and neck squamous cell, hepatocellular, melanoma or renal cell carcinoma. Before TCR sequencing, CD4+ and CD8+ T cells were separately sorted from peripheral blood. V lost 5 bases and J lost 4 bases; the stretch between them is 17 bases long. CDR1 and CDR2 are read off the germline V gene (reference sequence) as SEHNR and FQNEAQ. The cysteine opens and the phenylalanine closes a CDR3 of 15 amino acids. Only the CDR3 region is kept as DNA, spanning 45 bases read in frame from base 1. As regards this clone: Which antigen it targets is not known. Per-nucleotide qualities are absent, and no much larger clonotype sits a single base away.

Genomic DNA was extracted from sorted cells for sequencing of the TCRbeta CDR3 region. The immunoSEQ Assay was used to sequence the TCRbeta CDR3 regions. The table comes from immuneACCESS by way of TCRdb, which keeps in-frame sequences with V and J called. Part of the clones is missing from these tables; in studies checked, under half for an unresolved V gene and the rest for unknown reasons. The sample records around 60,000 clones, approximately 78% of which are singletons. The ten biggest clones cover under 2% of the sample. This clonotype originated in an adult with an advanced solid tumor such as melanoma, head and neck, liver or kidney cancer. This chain joins TRBV7-9 to TRBJ1-1; the D gene assignment is ambiguous. Here the sequenced sample was CD4+ or CD8+ T cells sorted from blood, taken in a trial of the OX40 agonist ivuxolimab. The CDR3 amino acid sequence is: CASSPREVAGTEAFF. In nucleotides, the sequence is TGTGCCAGCAGCCCCCGGGAGGTCGCCGGCACTGAAGCTTTCTTT.